This T cell receptor (beta chain) was sequenced during a study of blood T cell repertoires in COVID-19. Study information: Whether acute or convalescent, the COVID-19 samples came from the United States, Italy and Spain. Sample material is recorded as cDNA or gDNA derived from T cells, B-cell-depleted T cells, or PBMCs.

Original methodology: From reference gene primer amplification, estimates of nucleated cell counts were derived. The data were produced by immunoSEQ multiplex PCR, yet TCRdb's version contains in-frame clones alone and is incomplete. Clone size and V and J calls were adopted from that table, with D and trimming inferred from the DNA. The table has some 240,000 clones, roughly 92% seen once. The Seattle patients, enrolled during active infection, were followed longitudinally. The sequence came from a man between 60 and 75 years old with COVID-19, enrolled during active disease. Material for sequencing was peripheral blood.

The CDR3 reads CAWRRGLGVYNEQFF. In DNA form, the CDR3 reads TGTGCCTGGAGGAGGGGGCTAGGCGTCTACAATGAGCAGTTCTTC. This chain joins TRBV30 and TRBJ2-1; 7 bases fit TRBD1. Germline V gene sequence: CDR1 GTSNPN, CDR2 SVGIG (reference sequence). The CDR3 spans 15 residues. J lost 3 bases, V lost 3 bases, and 8 bases had no gene match.